The 3 T cell receptor beta chains listed next were all sequenced from one sample in a study of shared clonotypes between healthy human individuals. Sequencing was performed with immunoSEQ multiplex PCR; in TCRdb, only in-frame clones are kept and a portion is missing. There are 660,000 or so clones in the sample; about 96% occur only once, and 0.11% lies in the top ten. Naive CD8 cells lacked CD45RO, underwent positive selection for CCR7 and left out terminally differentiated effector memory CD45RA+ cells. The sample taken for sequencing was naive CD8+ T cells sorted from blood. These receptors were collected from a young woman in good health.

The chain uses TRBV29-1 and TRBJ1-6; no firm D call. Trimming shortened V by 4 bases and J by 6 bases, and 10 bases separated the two germline ends. The CDR3 is 13 amino acids. Germline CDR1 and CDR2: SQVTM and ANQGSEA. CDR3: CSVAAGSNSPLHF. The CDR3 coding sequence is TGCAGCGTTGCGGCAGGATCTAATTCACCCCTCCACTTT.

Comments on this clone: One junction end does not reproduce the germline sequence, and a read error may be involved. The chain combines TRBV11-1 with TRBJ1-1, with 8 nucleotides matching TRBD1. This CDR3 spans 12 amino acids. Germline V gives CDR1 SGHAT, CDR2 FQDESV (reference sequence). CDR3 DNA sequence: TGTGCCAGCAGCGCGCGACCTAGGGACAGGCAATTT. Its protein is CASSARPRDRQF.

The table lists this clone with a count of one. The chain has TRBV28 and TRBJ1-2; a weak D match, TRBD1 (5 bases). The CDR3 contains 12 residues. V lost 7 bases and J 4 bases, leaving 10 bases between the germline ends. Germline loops: CDR1 MDHEN, CDR2 SYDVKM. The CDR3 region has the DNA TGTGCCAGCATGGGGGTACTCTATGGCTACACCTTC. This codes for CASMGVLYGYTF.